The following is a T cell receptor (beta chain) sequence with its context. Its cognate antigen is unknown. These data come from a study of OX40 agonist ivuxolimab in advanced cancers. For the study at large: Patients were treated with ivuxolimab, an agonistic anti-OX40 (CD134) antibody. Whole-study results and caveats: Mean expanded clone counts were higher in CD8+ than CD4+ T cells.

V gave up 2 bases and J gave up 0 bases, with 12 bases separating them. Germline CDR1 is SQVTM and CDR2 is ANQGSEA. The CDR3 is made up of 15 amino acids. Sequenced by immunoSEQ multiplex PCR; TCRdb stores in-frame clones only, minus some. Found here are roughly 34,000 clones, roughly 90% of them singletons; the top ten hold under 1%. This receptor was taken from an adult with an advanced solid tumor such as melanoma, head and neck, liver or kidney cancer. This sequence joins TRBV29-1 and TRBJ2-3, with D perhaps matching TRBD1 (6 bases). This sample comprised CD4+ or CD8+ T cells sorted from blood, obtained in a trial of the OX40 agonist ivuxolimab. The CDR3 reads CSVEMARGSTDTQYF. The CDR3 DNA follows: TGCAGCGTTGAAATGGCCAGGGGTAGCACAGATACGCAGTATTTT.